These 31 T cell receptor beta chains were all obtained from the same sample, sequenced in a study of shared clonotypes between healthy human individuals. Libraries were prepared by immunoSEQ multiplex PCR; TCRdb keeps only in-frame clonotypes and omits some of them. The table has about 680,000 clones, 92% seen once. Naive CD8 cells were CD45RO-negative, positively selected for CCR7, excluding terminally differentiated effector memory CD45RA+ cells. The source material was naive CD8+ T cells sorted from blood. All receptors derive from a man younger than 40 in good health.

The chain is built from TRBV7-2 and TRBJ1-2; a weak D match, TRBD1 (6 bases). This CDR3 spans 15 amino acids. The V gene lost 4 bases and the J gene lost 3 bases, with 15 bases spanning the gap. Looked up from germline, CDR1 is SGHTA and CDR2 is FQGNSA. CDR3 region: CASSSETGAYYGYTF. CDR3 coding DNA: TGTGCCAGCAGCTCTGAGACAGGAGCCTACTATGGCTACACCTTC.

This sequence joins TRBV9 and TRBJ2-7, with 10 bases identical to TRBD2. Germline values: CDR1 SGDLS, CDR2 YYNGEE. The CDR3 consists of 15 residues. The V gene end was trimmed by 3 bases and the J gene end by 0 bases; junction bases not matched to a gene: 3. Here the CDR3 reads CASSESSGGSYEQYF. CDR3 DNA: TGTGCCAGCAGCGAATCTAGCGGGGGCTCCTACGAGCAGTACTTC.

This chain connects TRBV18 to TRBJ2-7; D remains ambiguous. The CDR3 sequence is 12 residues long. Looked up from germline, CDR1 is KGHSH and CDR2 is LQKENI. Trimming pared 2 bases from V and 3 bases from J, leaving 5 bases between. CDR3 residues: CASSPEGYEQYF. CDR3 in DNA: TGTGCCAGCTCACCAGAAGGCTACGAGCAGTACTTC.

J is TRBJ2-7 and V is TRBV25-1; 7 positions agree with TRBD1. The CDR3 is made up of 13 amino acids. CDR1 and CDR2 from the germline V gene are MGHDK and SYGVNS. Losses at the gene ends were 6 bases for V and 3 bases for J; bases not matched to a gene: 5. CDR3 DNA: TGTGCCAGCAGAGGACAGGACAACTACGAGCAGTACTTC. Its protein is CASRGQDNYEQYF.

This chain joins TRBV6-5 and TRBJ1-2; D call uncertain. This CDR3 spans 13 amino acids. V shed 0 bases and J shed 8 bases, with 10 bases lying between them. Germline CDR1 is MNHEY and CDR2 is SVGAGI. The CDR3 coding sequence is TGTGCCAGCAGTTACTCGGGGTTCCAGGGCTACACCTTC. This translates into CASSYSGFQGYTF.

Details on this clone: Other DNA sequences within the sample encode an identical CDR3. The chain recombines TRBV30 with TRBJ2-7, with D tentatively TRBD1 (6 bases). Germline V gives CDR1 GTSNPN, CDR2 SVGIG (reference sequence). The CDR3 has 12 residues. V lost 1 base to trimming and J lost 2 bases, with 6 bases between them. The CDR3 reads CAWSAGAYEQYF. The CDR3 nucleotides are TGTGCCTGGAGTGCAGGGGCCTACGAGCAGTACTTC.

This clone has only a few counts. V and J are TRBV14 and TRBJ2-2; D is unclear. V lost 4 bases, J lost 1 base, and 7 bases lay in between. Per the germline V gene, CDR1 is SGHDN and CDR2 is FVKESK. The CDR3 spans 14 residues. CDR3 sequence reads: CASSLRLNTGELFF. In nucleotides, the CDR3 is TGTGCCAGCAGCCTTCGCTTGAACACCGGGGAGCTGTTTTTT.

In the case of this clone: Relative to the germline gene, one junction end is altered; a read error may explain this. The gene calls are TRBV11-2 and TRBJ1-1; no reliable D call. The CDR3 is 16 amino acids. Germline values: CDR1 SGHAT, CDR2 FQNNGV. The CDR3 bases are TGTGCCAGCAGCAAAGCCCTAACAGAAATGAACACTGAAGCCTTCTTT. Translated: CASSKALTEMNTEAFF. The variable domain in full, completed from reference TRBV11-2 and TRBJ1-1, reads EAGVAQSPRYKIIEKRQSVAFWCNPISGHATLYWYQQILGQGPKLLIQFQNNGVVDDSQLPKDRFSAERLKGVDSTLKIQPAKLEDSAVYLCASSKALTEMNTEAFFGQGTRLTVV.

This sequence joins TRBV11-3 and TRBJ2-5; no definite D call. In germline, CDR1 is SGHNT, CDR2 YENEEA. V shed 5 bases and J shed 0 bases, with 10 bases lying between them. This CDR3 comprises 14 residues. The DNA for the CDR3 is TGTGCCAGCAGCGCCTTAGAAGACCAAGAGACCCAGTACTTC. Its translation is CASSALEDQETQYF.

The chain links TRBV7-9 to TRBJ2-7; TRBD2 agrees at 10 bases. CDR3 length: 15 residues. CDR1 SEHNR and CDR2 FQNEAQ come from the germline V gene (reference sequence). The V segment lost 3 bases and the J segment 3 bases; nucleotides outside the gene matches: 5. CDR3 region: CASSLVGLADYEQYF. CDR3 DNA sequence: TGTGCCAGCAGCTTGGTTGGACTAGCGGACTACGAGCAGTACTTC.

The rearrangement joins TRBV7-9 to TRBJ1-5; D possibly corresponds to TRBD1 (5 bases). Germline V gene lookup returns CDR1 SEHNR and CDR2 FQNEAQ (reference sequence). This CDR3 has 14 amino acids. V lost 1 base, J lost 6 bases, and 10 bases lay in between. CDR3 residues: CASSLVGTGQPQHF. DNA for the CDR3: TGTGCCAGCAGCTTAGTGGGGACGGGTCAGCCCCAGCATTTT.

The chain is built from TRBV7-9 and TRBJ1-5; D may be TRBD1 (6 bases). In germline, CDR1 is SEHNR, CDR2 FQNEAQ (reference sequence). The V end lost 1 base, the J end lost 12 bases, and 16 bases lay between the germline ends. CDR3 length equals 14 residues. The CDR3 loop reads CASSLGDISGGQHF. CDR3 DNA: TGTGCCAGCAGCTTAGGGGACATCAGCGGGGGCCAGCATTTT. Full variable domain (rest looked up from reference TRBV7-9 and TRBJ1-5): DTGVSQNPRHKITKRGQNVTFRCDPISEHNRLYWYRQTLGQGPEFLTYFQNEAQLEKSRLLSDRFSAERPKGSFSTLEIQRTEQGDSAMYLCASSLGDISGGQHFGDGTRLSIL.

The chain carries TRBV9 and TRBJ2-1, with a tentative D call TRBD2 (6 bases). The CDR3 consists of 18 residues. CDR1 is SGDLS and CDR2 is YYNGEE in the germline V gene. V was pared by 0 bases and J by 0 bases, with 16 bases between. The CDR3 loop is CASSVEVGGTLSYNEQFF. In nucleotides, the CDR3 is TGTGCCAGCAGCGTAGAGGTCGGCGGGACTCTCTCCTACAATGAGCAGTTCTTC.

The chain couples TRBV28 to TRBJ2-1; 10 bases line up with TRBD2. CDR1 and CDR2 (germline): MDHEN, SYDVKM. CDR3 size: 17 residues. V trimming: 1 base; J trimming: 5 bases; junction bases outside the gene matches: 8. In DNA form, the CDR3 reads TGTGCCAGCAGTTTATCCCCTAGCGGGAGCACCCACAATGAGCAGTTCTTC. Protein: CASSLSPSGSTHNEQFF.

This chain links TRBV4-1 with TRBJ2-7; TRBD2 matches at 9 bases. Germline V gives CDR1 MGHRA, CDR2 YSYEKL. The CDR3 is 15 amino acids. V was pared by 4 bases and J by 2 bases, with 6 bases of the junction left unmatched. The CDR3 spells CASSPIAGVTYEQYF. DNA for the CDR3: TGCGCCAGCAGCCCCATAGCGGGAGTTACCTACGAGCAGTACTTC.

The chain has TRBV27 and TRBJ2-7; D is perhaps TRBD2 (6 bases). Germline V gives CDR1 MNHEY, CDR2 SMNVEV (reference sequence). The CDR3 sequence is 11 residues long. With 8 bases removed from V and 9 bases from J, the gap between germline ends came to 14 bases. For the CDR3, the DNA is TGTGCCAGCGGATTCTCAGCGGGGCAGTACTTC. Encoded protein: CASGFSAGQYF.

The chain carries TRBV25-1 and TRBJ1-2; the D is unclear. There are 14 residues in the CDR3. Trimming took off 0 bases at V and 0 bases at J, with 5 bases between the two ends. Germline CDR1 is MGHDK and CDR2 is SYGVNS. The CDR3 nucleotides are TGTGCCAGCAGTGAATATGGGGCTAACTATGGCTACACCTTC. This encodes CASSEYGANYGYTF.

This clone is a singleton in its sample. This chain joins TRBV7-6 and TRBJ2-2; 13 positions agree with TRBD2. The CDR3 contains 16 residues. V was clipped by 5 bases and J by 4 bases; unmatched bases: 4. The germline gives CDR1 SGHVS, CDR2 FNYEAQ. The CDR3 DNA is TGTGCCAGCAGCGCCCGACTAGCGGGAGGCACCGGGGAGCTGTTTTTT. Translating it yields CASSARLAGGTGELFF.

As for this clone: A clone one base away is much larger, so this may be a read error. V gene TRBV11-2 combines with J gene TRBJ2-7; D is undetermined. CDR1 and CDR2 from the germline V gene are SGHAT and FQNNGV. This CDR3 comprises 12 residues. The V gene lost 0 bases and the J gene lost 2 bases, with 2 bases spanning the gap. CDR3 coding DNA: TGTGCCAGCAGCTTAGAGACCTACGAGCAGTACTTC. This encodes CASSLETYEQYF. Full variable domain (missing parts from reference TRBV11-2 and TRBJ2-7): EAGVAQSPRYKIIEKRQSVAFWCNPISGHATLYWYQQILGQGPKLLIQFQNNGVVDDSQLPKDRFSAERLKGVDSTLKIQPAKLEDSAVYLCASSLETYEQYFGPGTRLTVT.

The V call is TRBV4-1, the J call TRBJ2-7; tentative D call: TRBD2 (7 bases). The CDR3 is made up of 16 amino acids. V was cut by 2 bases and J by 1 base, with 15 bases left in between. Germline-derived CDR1 and CDR2 are MGHRA and YSYEKL. The CDR3 region is CASSQIAGEGSYEQYF. The CDR3 nucleotides are TGCGCCAGCAGCCAAATAGCAGGGGAGGGATCCTACGAGCAGTACTTC.

The rearrangement uses TRBV28 and TRBJ2-1; a weak D match, TRBD1 (6 bases). Germline V gene lookup returns CDR1 MDHEN and CDR2 SYDVKM. V was shortened by 2 bases and J by 6 bases, with 23 bases between the two germline ends. The CDR3 sequence is 18 residues long. In nucleotides, the CDR3 is TGTGCCAGCAGTTTAAGCACAGGGCATATACAGTTCGTCAATGAGCAGTTCTTC. Translating gives CASSLSTGHIQFVNEQFF.

V gene TRBV6-5 combines with J gene TRBJ2-5, with D tentatively TRBD1 or TRBD2 (6 bases each). CDR1 is MNHEY, CDR2 SVGAGI, per germline. V was cut by 0 bases and J by 8 bases, with 19 bases left in between. This CDR3 has 16 residues. This CDR3 reads CASSYSTGAAQVTQYF. The CDR3, as DNA: TGTGCCAGCAGTTACTCGACGGGGGCGGCCCAAGTTACCCAGTACTTC.

The chain combines TRBV11-2 with TRBJ2-2; D uncertain. This CDR3 has 13 amino acids. Germline V gene data show CDR1 as SGHAT and CDR2 as FQNNGV. V gave up 3 bases and J gave up 7 bases, with 9 bases separating them. Here the CDR3 DNA reads TGTGCCAGCAGCTTGGGATTCCTCGGGGAGCTGTTTTTT. Translated, it gives CASSLGFLGELFF.

The chain couples TRBV11-2 to TRBJ1-2; weak D call: TRBD1 (5 bases). The CDR3 sequence is 15 residues long. The V gene lost 0 bases and the J gene lost 1 base, with 9 bases spanning the gap. The germline V gene encodes CDR1 SGHAT and CDR2 FQNNGV. DNA of the CDR3: TGTGCCAGCAGCTTAGATACAGGAGTTAACTATGGCTACACCTTC. It yields the protein CASSLDTGVNYGYTF. Full variable domain (outside the CDR3, taken from reference TRBV11-2 and TRBJ1-2): EAGVAQSPRYKIIEKRQSVAFWCNPISGHATLYWYQQILGQGPKLLIQFQNNGVVDDSQLPKDRFSAERLKGVDSTLKIQPAKLEDSAVYLCASSLDTGVNYGYTFGSGTRLTVV.

V and J are TRBV6-6 and TRBJ1-5; 7 nucleotides align to TRBD1. CDR1 is MNHNY, CDR2 SVGAGI, per germline (reference sequence). J was trimmed by 3 bases and V by 6 bases; bases with no gene match: 11. CDR3 length: 16 amino acids. CDR3 in DNA: TGTGCCAGCAGGCAATACGGGACAGTGACCAATCAGCCCCAGCATTTT. Its translation is CASRQYGTVTNQPQHF.

The V call is TRBV7-9, the J call TRBJ2-5; D gene ambiguous. CDR3 size: 14 residues. Trimming shortened V by 1 base and J by 4 bases, and 10 bases separated the two germline ends. CDR1 and CDR2 from the germline V gene are SEHNR and FQNEAQ (reference sequence). CDR3 nucleotides: TGTGCCAGCAGCTTAGTGAGGAAACGAGAGACCCAGTACTTC. It encodes CASSLVRKRETQYF.

This clone was seen a handful of times. This chain uses TRBV29-1 with TRBJ2-3; TRBD1 is a possible D gene (6 bases). CDR1 is SQVTM, CDR2 ANQGSEA, per germline. V was trimmed by 7 bases and J by 6 bases, leaving 17 bases between them. The CDR3 consists of 13 residues. The CDR3 coding sequence is TGCAGCGCTGATACTGGGGGCTGGGATACGCAGTATTTT. Its translation is CSADTGGWDTQYF.

The genes are TRBV25-1 and TRBJ2-2; 7 bases match TRBD2. Per germline, CDR1 MGHDK and CDR2 SYGVNS. The CDR3 length is 16 residues. The V and J ends lost 5 bases and 0 bases, in that order; junction bases with no gene match: 6. The DNA for the CDR3 is TGTGCCAGCAGTAAACGGGAGGCGGCGAACACCGGGGAGCTGTTTTTT. This gives the protein CASSKREAANTGELFF.

The rearrangement links TRBV9 to TRBJ1-4; perhaps TRBD1 as D (5 bases). Germline V gives CDR1 SGDLS, CDR2 YYNGEE. The CDR3 consists of 13 residues. The V and J ends lost 0 bases and 11 bases respectively, with 11 bases between them. The CDR3 loop is CASSVDSRGKLFF. CDR3 nucleotides: TGTGCCAGCAGCGTAGACTCCCGGGGGAAACTGTTTTTT.

This rearrangement joins TRBV11-3 to TRBJ2-2; D is unclear. Germline CDR1 SGHNT, CDR2 YENEEA. V was shortened by 0 bases and J by 6 bases, with 2 bases between the two germline ends. The CDR3 consists of 12 residues. This CDR3 reads CASSLEAGELFF. The CDR3 DNA is TGTGCCAGCAGCTTAGAGGCCGGGGAGCTGTTTTTT.

This chain links TRBV7-9 with TRBJ2-3, with 13 bases matching TRBD2. The CDR3 runs to 16 residues. V lost 4 bases and J lost 4; bases outside the gene matches: 5. Germline CDR1 is SEHNR and CDR2 is FQNEAQ (reference sequence). The CDR3 here is CASSYRTSGRSDTQYF. Written as DNA, the CDR3 is TGTGCCAGCAGCTATCGGACTAGCGGGAGATCAGATACGCAGTATTTT.